A selection of T cell receptor beta chains follows, all from one sample in a study of blood T cell repertoires in COVID-19. Generated by immunoSEQ multiplex PCR, the TCRdb table keeps only in-frame clones and is missing some. This table holds around 25,000 clones, around 90% found once. Sequencing input: peripheral blood. All receptors come from a human donor in a cohort sampled during active COVID-19. The CDR3 runs from the conserved cysteine through the conserved F or W. A D gene is named only where the DNA matches it firmly. The size field is filled for only some rows; it gives once, few, many or a size class.

cdr3_nt	cdr3_aa	j_call	clone_size	d_call	v_call
TGTGCCAGCAGTCCGACTAGCGGTTACGAGCAGTACTTC	CASSPTSGYEQYF	TRBJ2-7	.	TRBD2	TRBV28
TGTGCCACCAGCAGAGATTTGGGGCGCTTTGGGTCACCCCTCCACTTT	CATSRDLGRFGSPLHF	TRBJ1-6	.	.	TRBV15
TGTGCCAGTAGTCACAGAGGACAGGGATATAATTCACCCCTCCACTTT	CASSHRGQGYNSPLHF	TRBJ1-6	.	TRBD1	TRBV19
TGCGCCAGCAGCCAAGATACGACAGGGGCTTCTAACACTGAAGCTTTCTTT	CASSQDTTGASNTEAFF	TRBJ1-1	.	TRBD1	TRBV4-1
TGCGCCAGCAGCTCAAACAGGGGAGCCACTGAAGCTTTCTTT	CASSSNRGATEAFF	TRBJ1-1	few	TRBD1	TRBV5-1
TGTGCCAGCAGCGCTAGGGGGGGGTACGAGCAGTACTTC	CASSARGGYEQYF	TRBJ2-7	.	.	TRBV6-6
TGTGCCAGCAGCTTCTGGACAGGGATGGCGAGCACTGAAGCTTTCTTT	CASSFWTGMASTEAFF	TRBJ1-1	.	TRBD1	TRBV7-8
TGTGCTAGTGGTCAAACAGGGCTCTCTGGGGCCAACGTCCTGACTTTC	CASGQTGLSGANVLTF	TRBJ2-6	.	.	TRBV12-5
TGTGCCAGCGGCACATCGCCCCGAGCGGATAATTCACCCCTCCACTTT	CASGTSPRADNSPLHF	TRBJ1-6	.	.	TRBV5-5
TGTGCCAGCAGCTTAAATGGACTGGCCAACACTGAAGCTTTCTTT	CASSLNGLANTEAFF	TRBJ1-1	.	.	TRBV11-3
TGTGCCAGCAGCTTAGGCGGGGGCGACGAGCAGTACTTC	CASSLGGGDEQYF	TRBJ2-7	.	.	TRBV7-9
TGTGCCGCCGGACAGGGGGCCTACTATGGCTACACCTTC	CAAGQGAYYGYTF	TRBJ1-2	.	TRBD1	TRBV12-3/TRBV12-4
TGCGCCAGCAGCTTGGAACTTACAGGGGGGGATGAGCAGTTCTTC	CASSLELTGGDEQFF	TRBJ2-1	once	.	TRBV5-1
TGTGCCAGCAGTTACCAAGATAGGGGGCTTGGGCCTTCGAGGGGCAATTCCTTC	CASSYQDRGLGPSRGNSF	TRBJ2-7	.	TRBD1	TRBV6-7
TGCAGCGTTGAAGATCGAGGCAGATCTAATGAAAAACTGTTTTTT	CSVEDRGRSNEKLFF	TRBJ1-4	.	.	TRBV29-1
TGTGCCAGTAGTATAGGTAGAGGGCGTCAGCCCCAGCATTTT	CASSIGRGRQPQHF	TRBJ1-5	.	.	TRBV19
TGTGCCAGCAGCCCGGGACTGGACTATGGCTACACCTTC	CASSPGLDYGYTF	TRBJ1-2	.	.	TRBV14
TGCGCCAGCAGCCAAGGGACAGGCAGGGCCTACGAGCAGTACTTC	CASSQGTGRAYEQYF	TRBJ2-7	.	TRBD1	TRBV4-1